Sequencing of this T cell receptor (beta chain) was carried out in a study of blood T cell repertoires in COVID-19 (TCRdb year 2020). For the wider study: Samples covering the acute and convalescent phases of COVID-19 were provided by collaborators in the United States, Italy and Spain. The repertoires were made available in a free public database intended to serve as a resource for research on the immune response to SARS-CoV-2. The samples were drawn from the first 160 participants of the ongoing ImmuneRACE study and from 1,254 subjects provided by 6 global collaborators. Deeply sampled blood TCRbeta repertoires from subjects exposed to, actively infected with, or recovered from COVID-19 were included in the dataset. The sample metadata nearly always contained a de-identified subject ID, COVID-19 status, age in years and sex. HLA class I and class II types, where available, came from metadata supplied by the sample provider rather than from assay-based typing. The prospective study material was composed of cDNA or gDNA derived from T cells, B-cell-depleted T cells, or PBMCs.

The immunoSEQ Assay, a bias-controlled multiplex PCR, was used to amplify TCRbeta CDR3 regions from genomic DNA. Regarding the original processing steps: Within the assay, amplification of reference gene primers was used to estimate how many nucleated cells each sample contained. To quantify the absolute abundance of each unique TCRbeta CDR3 rearrangement, sequence reads were collapsed and filtered. Productive Simpson clonality was computed per sample as the square root of Simpson's diversity index over productive rearrangements. TCRdb obtained this table from immuneACCESS and retained in-frame rearrangements with V and J assigned. These tables miss some clones; where compared with another copy, unresolved V genes account for less than half of the shortfall, and the remainder is unexplained. The DNA was the basis for D and trimming; V, J and clone size are from that table. For this sample the table gives about 50,000 clones, of which just over 85% were detected only once. The ten largest make up roughly 15% of the sample.

Notes on this clone: What antigen it recognizes has not been identified. No much larger clone is present one base from it, and per-base qualities are unavailable.

Broader findings and caveats from the paper: How much clinical and demographic metadata was included differed by source and by participant, and the metadata was provided uncurated.

Whole blood was collected in K2EDTA tubes by collaborating institutions according to the institutions' own protocols. For TCRbeta analysis, collaborators shipped samples in one of three forms: frozen whole blood, isolated PBMCs, or DNA extracted from either of those sample types. Measured from the cysteine to the phenylalanine, the CDR3 is 14 residues long. The CDR3 DNA has 42 bases and is translated from base 1. V is shortened by 2 bases, J by 5 bases, and the region joining them spans 13 bases. CDR1 and CDR2 were assigned from the germline V gene as SGDLS and YYNGEE. Sequenced input: peripheral blood. The chain is encoded by TRBV9 joined to TRBJ2-5; the D gene remains uncertain. The sequence was collected from an older man with acute or convalescent COVID-19. The DNA sequence reads TGTGCCAGCAGCGTTGACCCAGTCGGGGAGACCCAGTACTTC. Its translation is CASSVDPVGETQYF.